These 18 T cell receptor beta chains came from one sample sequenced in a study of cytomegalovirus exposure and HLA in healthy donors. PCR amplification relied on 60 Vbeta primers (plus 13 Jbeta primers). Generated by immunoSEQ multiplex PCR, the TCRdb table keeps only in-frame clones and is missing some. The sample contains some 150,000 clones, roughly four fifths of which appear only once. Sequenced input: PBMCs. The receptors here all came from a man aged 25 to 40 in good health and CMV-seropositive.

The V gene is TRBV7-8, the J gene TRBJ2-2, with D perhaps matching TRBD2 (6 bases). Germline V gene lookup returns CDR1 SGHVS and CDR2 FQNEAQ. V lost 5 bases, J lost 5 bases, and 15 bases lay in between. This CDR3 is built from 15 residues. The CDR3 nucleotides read TGTGCCAGCAGCCTGGGACGGCGGGGAACCGGGGAGCTGTTTTTT. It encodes CASSLGRRGTGELFF.

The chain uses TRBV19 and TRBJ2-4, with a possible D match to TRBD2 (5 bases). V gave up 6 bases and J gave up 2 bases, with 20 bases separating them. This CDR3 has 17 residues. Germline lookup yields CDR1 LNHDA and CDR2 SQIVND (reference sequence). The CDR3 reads CASSEEGRFSTKNIQYF. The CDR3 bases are TGTGCCAGTAGCGAAGAGGGCAGGTTCTCTACCAAAAACATTCAGTACTTC.

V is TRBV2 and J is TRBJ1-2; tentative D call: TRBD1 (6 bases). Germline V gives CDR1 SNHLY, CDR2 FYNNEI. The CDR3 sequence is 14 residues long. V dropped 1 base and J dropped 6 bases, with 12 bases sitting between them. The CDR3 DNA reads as TGTGCCAGCAGTGAAGGATGGGGGGGCGATGGCTACACCTTC. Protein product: CASSEGWGGDGYTF.

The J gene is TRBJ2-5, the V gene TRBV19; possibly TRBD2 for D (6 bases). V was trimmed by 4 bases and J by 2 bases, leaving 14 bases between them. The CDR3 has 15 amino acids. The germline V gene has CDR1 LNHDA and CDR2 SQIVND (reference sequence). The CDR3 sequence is CASSKGLTYQETQYF. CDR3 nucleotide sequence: TGTGCCAGTAGTAAGGGACTTACCTATCAAGAGACCCAGTACTTC. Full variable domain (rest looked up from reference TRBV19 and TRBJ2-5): DGGITQSPKYLFRKEGQNVTLSCEQNLNHDAMYWYRQDPGQGLRLIYYSQIVNDFQKGDIAEGYSVSREKKESFPLTVTSAQKNPTAFYLCASSKGLTYQETQYFGPGTRLLVL.

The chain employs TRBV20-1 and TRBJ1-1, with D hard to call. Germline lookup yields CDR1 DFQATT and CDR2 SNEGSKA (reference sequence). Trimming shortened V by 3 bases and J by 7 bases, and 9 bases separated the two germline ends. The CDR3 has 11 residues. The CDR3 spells CSASAADEAFF. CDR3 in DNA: TGCAGTGCTAGTGCAGCGGATGAAGCTTTCTTT.

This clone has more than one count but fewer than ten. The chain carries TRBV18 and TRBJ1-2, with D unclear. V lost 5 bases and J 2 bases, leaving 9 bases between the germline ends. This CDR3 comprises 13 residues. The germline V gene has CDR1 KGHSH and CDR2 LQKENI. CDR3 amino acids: CASSSRENYGYTF. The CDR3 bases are TGTGCCAGCTCATCCCGGGAGAACTATGGCTACACCTTC.

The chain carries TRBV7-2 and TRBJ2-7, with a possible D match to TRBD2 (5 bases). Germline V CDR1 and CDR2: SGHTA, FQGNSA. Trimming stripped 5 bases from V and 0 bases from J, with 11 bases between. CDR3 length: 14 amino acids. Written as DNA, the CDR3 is TGTGCCAGCAGCAATAAACGGGACTCCTACGAGCAGTACTTC. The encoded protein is CASSNKRDSYEQYF.

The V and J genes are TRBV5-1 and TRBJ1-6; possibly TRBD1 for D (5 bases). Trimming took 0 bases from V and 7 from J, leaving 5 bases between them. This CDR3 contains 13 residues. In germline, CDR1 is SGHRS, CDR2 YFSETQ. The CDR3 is CASSLEGNSPLHF. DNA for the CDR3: TGCGCCAGCAGCTTGGAGGGGAATTCACCCCTCCACTTT.

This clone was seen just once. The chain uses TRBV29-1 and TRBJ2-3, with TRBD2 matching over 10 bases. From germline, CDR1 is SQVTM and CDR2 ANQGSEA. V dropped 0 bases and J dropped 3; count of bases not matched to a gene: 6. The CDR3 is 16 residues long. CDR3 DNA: TGCAGCGTTGAAGATCGGGCTAGCGGGAGAACAGATACGCAGTATTTT. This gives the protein CSVEDRASGRTDTQYF.

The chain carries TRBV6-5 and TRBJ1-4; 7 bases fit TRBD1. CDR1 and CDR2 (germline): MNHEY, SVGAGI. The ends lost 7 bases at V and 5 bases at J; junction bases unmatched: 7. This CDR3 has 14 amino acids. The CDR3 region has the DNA TGTGCCAGCACCACAGGGGAGCCCAATGAAAAACTGTTTTTT. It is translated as CASTTGEPNEKLFF.

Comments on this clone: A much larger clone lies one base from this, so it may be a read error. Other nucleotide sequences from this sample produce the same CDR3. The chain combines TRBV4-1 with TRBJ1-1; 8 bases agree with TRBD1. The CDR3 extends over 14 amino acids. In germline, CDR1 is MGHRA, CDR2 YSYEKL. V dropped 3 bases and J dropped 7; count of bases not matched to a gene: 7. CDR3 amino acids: CASSQGQEGFEAFF. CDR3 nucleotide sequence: TGCGCCAGCAGCCAGGGACAGGAGGGGTTTGAAGCTTTCTTT.

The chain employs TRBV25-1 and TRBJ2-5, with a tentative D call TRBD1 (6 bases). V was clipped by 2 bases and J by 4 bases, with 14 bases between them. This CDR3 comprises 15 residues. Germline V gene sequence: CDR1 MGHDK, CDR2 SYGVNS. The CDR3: CASSEPQGISETQYF. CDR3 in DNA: TGTGCCAGCAGTGAACCTCAGGGGATTTCAGAGACCCAGTACTTC.

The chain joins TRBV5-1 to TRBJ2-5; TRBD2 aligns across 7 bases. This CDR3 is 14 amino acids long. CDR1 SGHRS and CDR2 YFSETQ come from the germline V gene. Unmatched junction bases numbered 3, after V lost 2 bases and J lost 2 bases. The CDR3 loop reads CASSFGLEQETQYF. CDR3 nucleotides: TGCGCCAGCAGCTTCGGACTAGAACAAGAGACCCAGTACTTC.

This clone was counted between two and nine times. This CDR3 is CASSLRMANVLTF. CDR3 in DNA: TGTGCCAGCAGTTTACGTATGGCCAACGTCCTGACTTTC. This sequence joins TRBV28 and TRBJ2-6; D is undetermined. The germline gives CDR1 MDHEN, CDR2 SYDVKM. CDR3 size: 13 residues. V dropped 2 bases and J dropped 6 bases, with 5 bases sitting between them. Using reference TRBV28 and TRBJ2-6 for the parts outside the CDR3, the full variable domain is DVKVTQSSRYLVKRTGEKVFLECVQDMDHENMFWYRQDPGLGLRLIYFSYDVKMKEKGDIPEGYSVSREKKERFSLILESASTNQTSMYLCASSLRMANVLTFGAGSRLTVL.

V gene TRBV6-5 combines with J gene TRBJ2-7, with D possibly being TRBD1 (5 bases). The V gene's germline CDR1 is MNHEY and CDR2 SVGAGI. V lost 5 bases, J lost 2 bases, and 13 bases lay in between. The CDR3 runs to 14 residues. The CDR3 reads CASSTPGFPYEQYF. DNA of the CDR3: TGTGCCAGCAGTACACCAGGGTTCCCCTACGAGCAGTACTTC.

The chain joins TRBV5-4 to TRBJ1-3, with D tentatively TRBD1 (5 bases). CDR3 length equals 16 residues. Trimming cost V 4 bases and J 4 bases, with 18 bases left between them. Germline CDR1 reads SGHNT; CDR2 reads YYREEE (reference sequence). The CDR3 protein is CASSRGSRVAGNTIYF. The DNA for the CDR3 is TGTGCCAGCAGCCGCGGAAGCAGGGTCGCCGGAAACACCATATATTTT.

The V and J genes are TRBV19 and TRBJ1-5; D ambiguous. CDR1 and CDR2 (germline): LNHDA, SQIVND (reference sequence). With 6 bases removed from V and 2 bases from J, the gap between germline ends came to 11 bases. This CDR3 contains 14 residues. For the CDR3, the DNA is TGTGCCAGTAGCCTCTTATCCGGCAATCAGCCCCAGCATTTT. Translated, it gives CASSLLSGNQPQHF.

CDR3 amino acids: CASRRPGANVLTF. The CDR3 region has the DNA TGTGCCAGCAGGCGGCCTGGGGCCAACGTCCTGACTTTC. This chain uses TRBV6-5 with TRBJ2-6; unclear D gene. Trimming left V 6 bases short and J 2 bases short, with 5 bases between. The CDR3 totals 13 residues. From germline, CDR1 is MNHEY and CDR2 SVGAGI.